A single sample gave rise to the 28 T cell receptor beta chains below, sequenced in a study of blood T cell repertoires in COVID-19. Profiling relied on immunoSEQ multiplex PCR, and the TCRdb table lists in-frame clones only, not all of them. The sample yields about 200,000 clones, about 82% seen once. The sample consisted of peripheral blood. These receptors all come from a man aged 60 to 69 with COVID-19, enrolled during active disease.

This chain links TRBV2 with TRBJ2-7; perhaps TRBD2 as D (7 bases). V was cut by 3 bases and J by 3 bases, with 12 bases left in between. Per the germline V gene, CDR1 is SNHLY and CDR2 is FYNNEI. The CDR3 contains 14 residues. This CDR3 reads CASSEGRGFYEQYF. The CDR3 nucleotides are TGTGCCAGCAGTGAGGGGAGGGGGTTCTACGAGCAGTACTTC.

The chain is built from TRBV6-1 and TRBJ2-1; 8 bases agree with TRBD2. Trimming removed 3 bases from V and 15 bases from J; junction bases left unmatched: 7. In germline, CDR1 is MNHNS, CDR2 SASEGT. This CDR3 spans 12 amino acids. This CDR3 reads CASSDPGTSLFF. CDR3 DNA: TGTGCCAGCAGTGACCCCGGGACTAGTCTGTTCTTC.

CDR3 amino acids: CASSLEQGGTEAFF. CDR3 bases: TGCGCCAGCAGCTTGGAGCAGGGAGGCACTGAAGCTTTCTTT. V is TRBV5-1 and J is TRBJ1-1, with D perhaps matching TRBD1 (5 bases). Trimming pared 0 bases from V and 4 bases from J, leaving 10 bases between. Germline CDR1 is SGHRS and CDR2 is YFSETQ. CDR3 size: 14 residues.

This clone was seen a handful of times. The chain joins TRBV5-4 to TRBJ2-1; unclear D gene. Germline CDR1 reads SGHNT; CDR2 reads YYREEE (reference sequence). This CDR3 region has 15 residues. Deletions cut 0 bases from V and 3 bases from J, with 10 bases between. The DNA for the CDR3 is TGTGCCAGCAGCTTGGGAGGAGTGGGCTACAATGAGCAGTTCTTC. Translating gives CASSLGGVGYNEQFF.

The chain couples TRBV19 to TRBJ1-5, with a possible D match to TRBD1 (6 bases). Germline lookup yields CDR1 LNHDA and CDR2 SQIVND (reference sequence). This CDR3 is built from 14 residues. Trimming removed 5 bases from V and 4 bases from J, with 12 bases in between. The CDR3 loop reads CASSHGTLNQPQHF. In DNA form, the CDR3 reads TGTGCCAGTAGTCACGGGACACTTAATCAGCCCCAGCATTTT. Supplemented by reference TRBV19 and TRBJ1-5, the full variable domain reads DGGITQSPKYLFRKEGQNVTLSCEQNLNHDAMYWYRQDPGQGLRLIYYSQIVNDFQKGDIAEGYSVSREKKESFPLTVTSAQKNPTAFYLCASSHGTLNQPQHFGDGTRLSIL.

This chain connects TRBV4-1 to TRBJ1-2, with no clear D. The germline V gene encodes CDR1 MGHRA and CDR2 YSYEKL. The ends were cut back, 2 bases at V and 6 bases at J, with 19 bases in the middle. CDR3 length equals 16 residues. CDR3 coding DNA: TGCGCCAGCAGCCAACCAGGTAGGAGGGAGGAGGATGGCTACACCTTC. Translation: CASSQPGRREEDGYTF.

The chain is built from TRBV30 and TRBJ1-2; D uncertain. CDR1 GTSNPN and CDR2 SVGIG come from the germline V gene (reference sequence). The CDR3 spans 14 residues. The V end was cut by 0 bases, the J end by 4 bases, with 12 bases between. CDR3 protein: CAWSVFARGYGYTF. CDR3 in DNA: TGTGCCTGGAGTGTATTCGCCCGGGGCTATGGCTACACCTTC.

This rearrangement joins TRBV10-3 to TRBJ1-1, with TRBD1 matching over 8 bases. Germline loops: CDR1 ENHRY, CDR2 SYGVKD. This CDR3 spans 17 amino acids. Trimming removed 1 base from V and 1 base from J; junction bases left unmatched: 8. The CDR3 sequence is CAISEWETGAQNTEAFF. CDR3 nucleotide sequence: TGTGCCATCAGTGAGTGGGAGACAGGGGCCCAGAACACTGAAGCTTTCTTT.

V and J are TRBV24-1 and TRBJ2-3; 10 bases are a match to TRBD2. Germline V gene sequence: CDR1 KGHDR, CDR2 SFDVKD. V dropped 2 bases and J dropped 4; count of bases not matched to a gene: 5. The CDR3 covers 16 residues. The CDR3 coding sequence is TGTGCCACCAGTGATTCAGCTAGCGGGAGCCCAGATACGCAGTATTTT. Amino acid sequence: CATSDSASGSPDTQYF.

This clone came up once. The V gene is TRBV12-5, the J gene TRBJ1-1; tentative D call: TRBD1 (5 bases). The CDR3 is 12 amino acids. Trimming removed 4 bases at V and 11 bases at J, with 14 bases between. Germline CDR1 is LGHNT and CDR2 is FRNRAP. The CDR3 is CASGSGLGDAFF. DNA of the CDR3: TGTGCTAGTGGTTCAGGGCTAGGCGACGCTTTCTTT. Drawing the rest from reference TRBV12-5 and TRBJ1-1, the complete variable domain is DARVTQTPRHKVTEMGQEVTMRCQPILGHNTVFWYRQTMMQGLELLAYFRNRAPLDDSGMPKDRFSAEMPDATLATLKIQPSEPRDSAVYFCASGSGLGDAFFGQGTRLTVV.

CDR3 sequence (DNA): TGTGCCAGCAGCCCATACGCAGGGACAGGAAATGAAGCTTTCTTT. The encoded protein is CASSPYAGTGNEAFF. This rearrangement joins TRBV3-1 (or the pseudogene TRBV3-2) to TRBJ1-1; 8 bases are a match to TRBD1. The CDR3 totals 15 residues. Germline loops: CDR1 LGHDT, CDR2 YNNKEL (reference sequence). With V trimmed by 4 bases and J by 7 bases, 11 bases remained unmatched.

The V gene is TRBV27, the J gene TRBJ2-3; 12 positions agree with TRBD2. The CDR3 is 17 amino acids. Unmatched junction bases numbered 8, after V lost 2 bases and J lost 5 bases. Germline loops: CDR1 MNHEY, CDR2 SMNVEV (reference sequence). The CDR3 sequence: CASSLLASGRAEDTQYF. The CDR3 nucleotides read TGTGCCAGCAGTTTACTCGCTAGCGGGAGGGCCGAAGATACGCAGTATTTT.

This chain connects TRBV7-8 to TRBJ1-5, with 7 nucleotides matching TRBD1. With 1 base clipped from V and 4 bases from J, the junction kept 4 bases outside the gene matches. The CDR3 is made up of 15 amino acids. Germline loops: CDR1 SGHVS, CDR2 FQNEAQ. CDR3 bases: TGTGCCAGCAGCTTAGGGGGGACAGCGAATCAGCCCCAGCATTTT. Its protein is CASSLGGTANQPQHF.

The CDR3 protein is CASSLYRGGGTEAFF. The CDR3 DNA is TGTGCCAGCAGCTTATATCGGGGAGGGGGCACTGAAGCTTTCTTT. The V gene is TRBV7-9, the J gene TRBJ1-1, with a tentative D call TRBD1 (6 bases). The V gene's germline CDR1 is SEHNR and CDR2 FQNEAQ (reference sequence). With 2 bases removed from V and 4 bases from J, the gap between germline ends came to 14 bases. CDR3 length equals 15 residues.

This sequence joins TRBV27 and TRBJ2-7; 7 positions match TRBD1. The CDR3 loop spans 15 amino acids. Germline CDR1 MNHEY, CDR2 SMNVEV (reference sequence). V dropped 1 base and J dropped 6; count of bases not matched to a gene: 9. CDR3 sequence (DNA): TGTGCCAGCAGTTTATTAGGTAGGGGGCTGTTCGAGCAGTACTTC. Its protein product is CASSLLGRGLFEQYF.

The chain links TRBV7-9 to TRBJ1-4; the D is unclear. Germline V lookup: CDR1 SEHNR, CDR2 FQNEAQ (reference sequence). The CDR3 loop spans 12 amino acids. The V end was cut by 5 bases, the J end by 8 bases, with 9 bases between. The CDR3 DNA reads TGTGCCAGCAGCGTCGGAGTCGAAAAACTGTTTTTT. Translating it yields CASSVGVEKLFF.

J is TRBJ2-7 and V is TRBV27; TRBD2 matches 7 bases. Germline V gives CDR1 MNHEY, CDR2 SMNVEV (reference sequence). The CDR3 runs to 14 residues. The V segment lost 5 bases and the J segment 6 bases; nucleotides outside the gene matches: 10. The CDR3 coding sequence is TGTGCCAGCAGTCCCCTGGGGGGGATGGGCGAGCAGTACTTC. Protein: CASSPLGGMGEQYF.

The V gene is TRBV7-9, the J gene TRBJ2-5; D is uncertain. The V gene lost 3 bases and the J gene lost 2 bases, with 7 bases spanning the gap. Looked up from germline, CDR1 is SEHNR and CDR2 is FQNEAQ (reference sequence). The CDR3 extends over 13 amino acids. In DNA form, the CDR3 reads TGTGCCAGCAGCTTTGTCCAACAAGAGACCCAGTACTTC. This codes for CASSFVQQETQYF.

The rearrangement joins TRBV19 to TRBJ1-2; TRBD1 might be the D (6 bases). The germline V gene encodes CDR1 LNHDA and CDR2 SQIVND (reference sequence). Trimming removed 1 base from V and 3 bases from J, with 12 bases in between. The CDR3 is made up of 15 amino acids. The CDR3 loop reads CASSIAGDAHYGYTF. The DNA of the CDR3 is TGTGCCAGTAGTATAGCAGGGGACGCCCACTATGGCTACACCTTC.

The V and J genes are TRBV6-1 and TRBJ2-7, with D tentatively TRBD1 (6 bases). The CDR3 has 13 amino acids. The V end was cut by 3 bases, the J end by 3 bases, with 9 bases between. Germline-derived CDR1 and CDR2 are MNHNS and SASEGT. This chain's CDR3 is CASSEGHNYEQYF. The CDR3 DNA sequence: TGTGCCAGCAGTGAGGGACACAACTACGAGCAGTACTTC.

V usage is TRBV10-3 and J usage is TRBJ1-2; 10 bases fit TRBD1. There are 14 residues in the CDR3. V lost 6 bases, J lost 8 bases, and 9 bases stayed unmatched. Germline V lookup: CDR1 ENHRY, CDR2 SYGVKD. In nucleotides, the CDR3 is TGTGCCATCAGCCCGGGACAGGGGAAAATAGGCTACACCTTC. It encodes CAISPGQGKIGYTF.

Comment on this clone: The same CDR3 arises from other DNA sequences in this sample as well. The chain has TRBV19 and TRBJ2-3; D is unclear. Germline CDR1 reads LNHDA; CDR2 reads SQIVND (reference sequence). The ends were cut back, 3 bases at V and 1 base at J, with 5 bases in the middle. The CDR3 is 13 residues long. The CDR3 spells CASSIRGTDTQYF. CDR3 bases: TGTGCCAGTAGTATTCGGGGCACAGATACGCAGTATTTT.

In this sample, this clone turned up once. The chain recombines TRBV11-2 with TRBJ1-2, with 8 bases that match TRBD1. The CDR3 has 15 amino acids. Looked up from germline, CDR1 is SGHAT and CDR2 is FQNNGV. Trimming at V came to 4 bases and at J to 2 bases, leaving 6 bases not matched to a gene. CDR3 bases: TGTGCCAGCAGCTCCACGACAGGGGAAAACTATGGCTACACCTTC. This sequence encodes CASSSTTGENYGYTF.

The J gene is TRBJ1-1, the V gene TRBV5-1, with D unresolved. The CDR3 length is 14 residues. Trimming removed 4 bases at V and 1 base at J, with 11 bases between. The germline V gene encodes CDR1 SGHRS and CDR2 YFSETQ. The CDR3 bases are TGCGCCAGCAGCCCCTCGGGGTCGAACACTGAAGCTTTCTTT. It translates to CASSPSGSNTEAFF.

The V call is TRBV6-5, the J call TRBJ1-2, with D perhaps matching TRBD1 (5 bases). From germline, CDR1 is MNHEY and CDR2 SVGAGI. V gave up 5 bases and J gave up 3 bases, with 13 bases separating them. The CDR3 spans 14 residues. The CDR3 protein is CASSPQGLDYGYTF. The CDR3 region has the DNA TGTGCCAGCAGTCCCCAGGGTCTTGACTATGGCTACACCTTC.

The J gene is TRBJ2-1, the V gene TRBV3-1 (or the pseudogene TRBV3-2); maybe TRBD2 (5 bases). The germline V gene encodes CDR1 LGHDT and CDR2 YNNKEL (reference sequence). Trimming took off 4 bases at V and 7 bases at J, with 11 bases between the two ends. CDR3 length equals 13 residues. In nucleotides, the CDR3 is TGTGCCAGCAGCCGGGAGAACGGGAATGAGCAGTTCTTC. Translation: CASSRENGNEQFF.

This chain uses TRBV3-1 (or the pseudogene TRBV3-2) with TRBJ1-1; maybe TRBD1 (6 bases). In germline, CDR1 is LGHDT, CDR2 YNNKEL (reference sequence). The CDR3 is 14 amino acids. V was cut by 3 bases and J by 3 bases, with 11 bases left in between. CDR3 sequence reads: CASSQLQGDTEAFF. The CDR3 nucleotides read TGTGCCAGCAGCCAGTTACAGGGAGACACTGAAGCTTTCTTT.

The rearrangement links TRBV3-1 (or the pseudogene TRBV3-2) to TRBJ1-5; maybe TRBD1 (5 bases). V dropped 0 bases and J dropped 6 bases, with 9 bases sitting between them. The CDR3 consists of 14 residues. Per the germline V gene, CDR1 is LGHDT and CDR2 is YNNKEL (reference sequence). CDR3 coding DNA: TGTGCCAGCAGCCAAGATGCGGGGCGTCAGCCCCAGCATTTT. Protein product: CASSQDAGRQPQHF.